This T cell receptor (beta chain) was captured by sequencing in a study of cytomegalovirus exposure and HLA in healthy donors. The overall study: Researchers previously reported finding fewer than 120 million unique TCR beta sequences from 170 million or so T cells. General observations from the study: In a later analysis, productive TCRs from donors in an Asian-associated ancestry cluster reportedly carried fewer N-insertions than the cohort mean.

The PCR contained 60 Vbeta and 13 Jbeta primers. Repertoires were generated with immunoSEQ multiplex PCR, while TCRdb's copy carries only in-frame clones and drops some. The repertoire holds 150,000 to 200,000 clones, with about two thirds as singletons. Healthy bone marrow donors made up the donor group. Sampled while nominally healthy, donors likely had unrecorded immune exposures. Trimming pared 0 bases from V and 7 bases from J, leaving 10 bases between. Germline CDR1 and CDR2: SGHVS and FNYEAQ. There are 14 residues in the CDR3. This clone occurred a few times. The target antigen is unknown. V and J are TRBV7-6 and TRBJ1-5; no definite D call. This TCR was recovered from a human donor in good health. Material for sequencing was PBMCs. The chain's CDR3 is CASSLALTGQPQHF. CDR3 coding DNA: TGTGCCAGCAGCTTAGCCTTAACCGGGCAGCCCCAGCATTTT.